These 25 T cell receptor beta chains came from one sample sequenced in a study of siplizumab effects on memory and regulatory T cells. TCRdb keeps only in-frame clones here, not all; method: immunoSEQ multiplex PCR. The repertoire holds about 68,000 clones, 90% to 95% seen once, with approximately 4.5% in the top ten. Material: CD8+ T cells sorted from blood. The receptor set was obtained from a human donor in good health.

This chain joins TRBV29-1 and TRBJ2-1; the D gene is possibly TRBD2 (5 bases). Trimming pared 4 bases from V and 7 bases from J, leaving 11 bases between. CDR3 length: 12 amino acids. Germline V gene sequence: CDR1 SQVTM, CDR2 ANQGSEA. DNA for the CDR3: TGCAGCGTTGTAGGACTCCGGAATGAGCAGTTCTTC. It yields the protein CSVVGLRNEQFF.

V gene TRBV28 combines with J gene TRBJ1-5; D uncertain. Germline V CDR1 and CDR2: MDHEN, SYDVKM. Trimming removed 3 bases at V and 6 bases at J, with 3 bases between. The CDR3 has 11 amino acids. CDR3 region: CASSFAQPQHF. In nucleotides, the CDR3 is TGTGCCAGCAGTTTTGCTCAGCCCCAGCATTTT.

The chain has TRBV9 and TRBJ2-3, with TRBD2 matching 13 bases. J lost 2 bases, V lost 7 bases, and 1 base had no gene match. There are 14 residues in the CDR3. The germline gives CDR1 SGDLS, CDR2 YYNGEE. The CDR3 is CASGTSGATDTQYF. The CDR3 DNA reads TGTGCCAGCGGGACTAGCGGGGCCACAGATACGCAGTATTTT.

This sequence joins TRBV10-2 and TRBJ1-5; a possible D gene is TRBD1 (5 bases). Trimming removed 7 bases from V and 6 bases from J, with 16 bases in between. The CDR3 extends over 14 amino acids. CDR1 WSHSY and CDR2 SAAADI come from the germline V gene. The CDR3 DNA reads as TGCGCCAGCAACGACCCCGGGACTGGTCAGCCCCAGCATTTT. It specifies CASNDPGTGQPQHF.

The J gene is TRBJ2-7, the V gene TRBV6-5; D gene uncertain. V was trimmed by 2 bases and J by 0 bases, leaving 8 bases between them. The germline CDR1 and CDR2 sequences are MNHEY and SVGAGI. CDR3 length equals 14 residues. In DNA, the CDR3 is TGTGCCAGCAGTTACGCGACTGACTCCTACGAGCAGTACTTC. This sequence encodes CASSYATDSYEQYF.

The gene calls are TRBV5-6 and TRBJ1-6; 10 nucleotides align to TRBD1. Per the germline V gene, CDR1 is SGHDT and CDR2 is YYEEEE. This CDR3 has 14 residues. V trimming: 5 bases; J trimming: 8 bases; junction bases outside the gene matches: 4. DNA for the CDR3: TGTGCCAGCAGGCCCGGGACAGGGGATTCACCCCTCCACTTT. Its protein is CASRPGTGDSPLHF. The full variable domain, with the rest looked up from reference TRBV5-6 and TRBJ1-6, is DAGVTQSPTHLIKTRGQQVTLRCSPKSGHDTVSWYQQALGQGPQFIFQYYEEEERQRGNFPDRFSGHQFPNYSSELNVNALLLGDSALYLCASRPGTGDSPLHFGNGTRLTVT.

This rearrangement joins TRBV7-2 to TRBJ1-6, with TRBD1 as a possible D gene (6 bases). Germline CDR1 and CDR2: SGHTA and FQGNSA. V was cut by 1 base and J by 6 bases, with 10 bases left in between. The CDR3 loop spans 15 amino acids. CDR3 DNA sequence: TGTGCCAGCAGCTTAGTAGGGGGGCTTAATTCACCCCTCCACTTT. It encodes CASSLVGGLNSPLHF.

The rearrangement links TRBV5-5 to TRBJ1-2; D gene unclear. V shed 4 bases and J shed 0 bases, with 10 bases lying between them. The CDR3 is 14 amino acids. The germline V gene has CDR1 SGHKS and CDR2 YYEKEE (reference sequence). The CDR3 sequence: CASSDDRTNYGYTF. Here the CDR3 DNA reads TGTGCCAGCAGCGATGACCGTACTAACTATGGCTACACCTTC.

This chain links TRBV11-2 with TRBJ1-6; TRBD1 matches at 9 bases. After removal of 1 base from V and 10 bases from J, the junction contained 2 bases not matched to a gene. The CDR3 spans 14 residues. Per germline, CDR1 SGHAT and CDR2 FQNNGV. CDR3 sequence: CASSLGTGESPLHF. Written as DNA, the CDR3 is TGTGCCAGCAGCTTAGGGACAGGGGAGTCACCCCTCCACTTT.

This chain links TRBV4-1 with TRBJ2-7, with 7 bases that match TRBD1. The CDR3 extends over 14 amino acids. Trimming at V came to 3 bases and at J to 2 bases, leaving 4 bases not matched to a gene. Germline CDR1 and CDR2: MGHRA and YSYEKL. As DNA, the CDR3 is TGCGCCAGCAGCCACACGCAGGGGGCCTACGAGCAGTACTTC. This translates into CASSHTQGAYEQYF.

V is TRBV9 and J is TRBJ2-1; D not resolved. The V end was cut by 0 bases, the J end by 10 bases, with 5 bases between. Germline CDR1 reads SGDLS; CDR2 reads YYNGEE. This CDR3 is 11 amino acids long. CDR3 DNA: TGTGCCAGCAGCGTAGCAGGAGAGCAGTTCTTC. This gives the protein CASSVAGEQFF.

A remark on this clone: Germline is not matched at one junction end, which may reflect a read error. The chain uses TRBV6-4 and TRBJ1-2, with 9 positions matching TRBD1. The CDR3 sequence is 17 residues long. CDR1 MRHNA and CDR2 SNTAGT come from the germline V gene. The CDR3 region is CAGSDSDRGSFDYGYTF. The DNA of the CDR3 is TGTGCCGGCAGTGACTCCGACAGGGGGTCCTTTGACTATGGCTACACCTTC.

The chain recombines TRBV5-4 with TRBJ2-5; a possible D gene is TRBD2 (6 bases). Germline CDR1 and CDR2: SGHNT and YYREEE (reference sequence). Trimming shortened V by 4 bases and J by 3 bases, and 16 bases separated the two germline ends. The CDR3 spans 15 residues. The CDR3 loop is CASSAPGLQEETQYF. As DNA, the CDR3 is TGTGCCAGCAGCGCGCCGGGACTCCAAGAAGAGACCCAGTACTTC.

V usage is TRBV5-6 and J usage is TRBJ2-1, with 8 nucleotides matching TRBD2. V trimming: 2 bases; J trimming: 5 bases; junction bases outside the gene matches: 9. The CDR3 contains 16 residues. Germline lookup yields CDR1 SGHDT and CDR2 YYEEEE. CDR3 DNA: TGTGCCAGCAGCTTCGGGACTAGTCCCGCCCACAATGAGCAGTTCTTC. Its protein is CASSFGTSPAHNEQFF.

The V and J genes are TRBV21-1 and TRBJ2-4; the table calls TRBD1, which could not be checked here. TRBV21-1 corresponds to a pseudogene. The CDR3 is 15 amino acids. CDR3 coding DNA: TGTGCCAGCAGCAGCTACGACAGAGCCAAAAACATTCAGTACTTC. Its protein is CASSSYDRAKNIQYF.

This clone has only one observation. The chain is built from TRBV7-9 and TRBJ1-1; no firm D call. The V end was cut by 1 base, the J end by 5 bases, with 5 bases between. CDR1 and CDR2 from the germline V gene are SEHNR and FQNEAQ (reference sequence). The length of the CDR3 is 12 residues. The CDR3 region is CASSLGVTEAFF. The CDR3 DNA follows: TGTGCCAGCAGCTTAGGGGTAACTGAAGCTTTCTTT.

CDR3 DNA: TGTGCCAGCAGTCATGGAGGGGACACTGAAGCTTTCTTT. Its translation: CASSHGGDTEAFF. The chain joins TRBV7-9 to TRBJ1-1; D perhaps matches TRBD1 (5 bases). The CDR3 extends over 13 amino acids. CDR1 is SEHNR, CDR2 FQNEAQ, per germline (reference sequence). Trimming removed 6 bases at V and 3 bases at J, with 11 bases between. Supplemented by reference TRBV7-9 and TRBJ1-1, the full variable domain reads DTGVSQNPRHKITKRGQNVTFRCDPISEHNRLYWYRQTLGQGPEFLTYFQNEAQLEKSRLLSDRFSAERPKGSFSTLEIQRTEQGDSAMYLCASSHGGDTEAFFGQGTRLTVV.

The V gene is TRBV7-9, the J gene TRBJ2-5; the D gene is possibly TRBD2 (6 bases). The germline V gene encodes CDR1 SEHNR and CDR2 FQNEAQ (reference sequence). V lost 1 base, J lost 2 bases, and 14 bases lay in between. This CDR3 spans 16 amino acids. The CDR3 sequence is CASSLGSGEVQETQYF. In DNA form, the CDR3 reads TGTGCCAGCAGCTTAGGTTCCGGGGAGGTTCAAGAGACCCAGTACTTC. The entire variable domain, with the rest obtained from reference TRBV7-9 and TRBJ2-5, is as follows: DTGVSQNPRHKITKRGQNVTFRCDPISEHNRLYWYRQTLGQGPEFLTYFQNEAQLEKSRLLSDRFSAERPKGSFSTLEIQRTEQGDSAMYLCASSLGSGEVQETQYFGPGTRLLVL.

This chain joins TRBV27 and TRBJ1-1; tentatively, D is TRBD1 (6 bases). In germline, CDR1 is MNHEY, CDR2 SMNVEV (reference sequence). The CDR3 consists of 16 residues. V was trimmed by 1 base and J by 1 base, leaving 13 bases between them. The CDR3 DNA follows: TGTGCCAGCAGTTTATACGGCCCAGGGGCGAACACTGAAGCTTTCTTT. This codes for CASSLYGPGANTEAFF.

The chain recombines TRBV4-1 with TRBJ2-1; 9 bases match TRBD1. The CDR3 totals 15 residues. Germline CDR1 reads MGHRA; CDR2 reads YSYEKL. The V gene end was trimmed by 4 bases and the J gene end by 7 bases; junction bases not matched to a gene: 8. The CDR3 DNA reads TGCGCCAGCAGCCCACAAGGGACAGGGAGGAATGAGCAGTTCTTC. This codes for CASSPQGTGRNEQFF.

The chain combines TRBV19 with TRBJ1-2, with a weak D call TRBD1 (5 bases). This CDR3 is built from 13 residues. CDR1 and CDR2 from the germline V gene are LNHDA and SQIVND (reference sequence). Deletions cut 5 bases from V and 8 bases from J, with 15 bases between. CDR3 sequence reads: CASSVRRGYGYTF. The CDR3, as DNA: TGTGCCAGTAGTGTCCGTAGGGGTTACGGCTACACCTTC.

This clone was recorded once. Its ends do not fully match the called genes, so a read error is possible. V is TRBV7-9 and J is TRBJ2-1; 15 nucleotides align to TRBD2. This CDR3 comprises 16 residues. CDR1 and CDR2 from the germline V gene are SEHNR and FQNEAQ (reference sequence). The CDR3 sequence is CASSTRTSGGDNEQFF. The CDR3 nucleotides are TGTGCCAGCAGCACCCGGACTAGCGGGGGGGACAACGAGCAGTTCTTC.

This sequence joins TRBV6-1 and TRBJ2-2; TRBD1 is a possible D gene (5 bases). The CDR3 runs 14 residues. CDR1 is MNHNS and CDR2 is SASEGT in the germline V gene. The V and J ends lost 6 bases and 5 bases respectively, with 13 bases between them. The CDR3 loop reads CASSLTQGTGELFF. In nucleotides, the CDR3 is TGTGCCAGCAGCCTCACGCAGGGTACCGGGGAGCTGTTTTTT.

The CDR3 protein is CASNPSGGAETQYF. In DNA, the CDR3 is TGCGCCAGCAACCCTAGCGGGGGGGCTGAGACCCAGTACTTC. The rearrangement joins TRBV5-1 to TRBJ2-5, with TRBD2 matching 12 bases. This CDR3 has 14 residues. CDR1 is SGHRS and CDR2 is YFSETQ in the germline V gene. Trimming cost V 6 bases and J 5 bases; bases outside gene matches: 5.

This clone showed up just once. This chain links TRBV6-1 with TRBJ1-3; D unclear. CDR1 and CDR2 (germline): MNHNS, SASEGT. The CDR3 runs 14 residues. V shed 2 bases and J shed 4 bases, with 9 bases lying between them. CDR3 protein: CASSERLSGNTIYF. The CDR3 region has the DNA TGTGCCAGCAGTGAAAGGCTCTCCGGAAACACCATATATTTT.